This record concerns one TCR beta chain sequence. The antigen is undetermined. J lost 8 bases, V lost 0 bases, and 16 bases had no gene match. The germline CDR1 and CDR2 sequences are LGHDT and YNNKEL (reference sequence). The CDR3 is 18 amino acids. This sample is drawn from a study of regulatory T cells in long-lasting Graves disease. Whole-study findings and limits: Favoring TRBV28, TRBJ1-2 and TRBJ2-5 was a feature seen in persistent disease.

This sample's time point: newly diagnosed GD, antithyroid drugs for less than 3 months. Isolated PBMC RNA provided the starting material for the TCR library. The TCR beta library used iRepertoire HTBI primers with Arm-PCR amplification of CDR3. In TCRdb, the multiplex PCR reads were re-called with MiXCR into one record per CDR3 protein. The data hold some 450,000 distinct CDR3 sequences, with 15% to 20% observed a single time. Another study also made use of these data, one on T cells in Graves' hyperthyroidism and ophthalmopathy. This second study says: Most thyroid-expanded clonotypes above 0.001 were also found in blood.

Sequenced here: peripheral blood mononuclear cells (PBMCs), sampled at new diagnosis, from a patient treated with antithyroid drugs. The TCR comes from a woman under 40 with Graves disease. The rearrangement links TRBV3-1 to TRBJ2-1, with 7 bases aligning to TRBD2. The CDR3 DNA follows: TGTGCCAGCAGCCAAGATGGCAGCGGGGTCCGTCCGGGCGATGAGCAGTTCTTC. It yields the protein CASSQDGSGVRPGDEQFF.